The 15 T cell receptor beta chains given below trace back to one sample, sequenced in a study of T cell changes during pregnancy in multiple sclerosis. Some clones are missing from TCRdb's copy, which holds only in-frame ones; the method was immunoSEQ multiplex PCR. The table lists tens of thousands of clones, 91% of them singletons. Sequenced here: peripheral blood, sampled in the third trimester of pregnancy. Source of these receptors: a female donor in good health, enrolled as a control in a pregnancy study.

This clone was counted a single time. The chain recombines TRBV11-3 with TRBJ2-5; TRBD1 aligns across 8 bases. V lost 4 bases, J lost 4 bases, and 8 bases stayed unmatched. The CDR3 loop spans 15 amino acids. Germline CDR1 is SGHNT and CDR2 is YENEEA. DNA of the CDR3: TGTGCCAGCAGCTCCGGACAGGGTCCCCGAGAGACCCAGTACTTC. This codes for CASSSGQGPRETQYF.

V usage is TRBV6-5 and J usage is TRBJ1-2, with a tentative D call TRBD1 (5 bases). Germline CDR1 reads MNHEY; CDR2 reads SVGAGI. CDR3 length: 12 amino acids. The V end lost 5 bases, the J end lost 8 bases, and 12 bases lay between the germline ends. This CDR3 is CASSPWGDGYTF. The CDR3 DNA is TGTGCCAGCAGTCCTTGGGGGGACGGCTACACCTTC.

V and J are TRBV7-6 and TRBJ1-2, with D maybe TRBD1 (6 bases). The V end was cut by 9 bases, the J end by 1 base, with 15 bases between. Germline V lookup: CDR1 SGHVS, CDR2 FNYEAQ. CDR3 length equals 14 residues. CDR3 region: CASGGGRGNYGYTF. In DNA form, the CDR3 reads TGTGCCAGTGGCGGGGGCAGGGGTAACTATGGCTACACCTTC.

This rearrangement joins TRBV5-6 to TRBJ2-4; 9 positions match TRBD1. This CDR3 has 12 amino acids. Germline V gene lookup returns CDR1 SGHDT and CDR2 YYEEEE. The junction had 9 bases not matched to a gene; V was cut back by 5 bases and J by 15 bases. The CDR3: CASRWGQGPSYF. In DNA, the CDR3 is TGTGCCAGCAGGTGGGGACAGGGTCCTTCGTACTTC.

This clone was seen just once. The genes are TRBV5-6 and TRBJ1-2, with D tentatively TRBD1 (5 bases). Trimming removed 0 bases from V and 8 bases from J, with 11 bases in between. The CDR3 sequence is 13 residues long. CDR1 and CDR2 (germline): SGHDT, YYEEEE. CDR3 coding DNA: TGTGCCAGCAGCTTGGGAGTAGGGGTCGGCTACACCTTC. Translated: CASSLGVGVGYTF.

The gene calls are TRBV6-1 and TRBJ1-2; TRBD1 matches 8 bases. In germline, CDR1 is MNHNS, CDR2 SASEGT. This CDR3 spans 14 amino acids. V was clipped by 6 bases and J by 4 bases; unmatched bases: 7. The CDR3 DNA follows: TGTGCCAGCAGATCAGGGGGCGCGGTCTATGGCTACACCTTC. Its protein is CASRSGGAVYGYTF.

J is TRBJ2-7 and V is TRBV4-1; the match to TRBD2 covers 13 bases. Trimming cost V 4 bases and J 9 bases; bases outside gene matches: 9. The CDR3 spans 15 residues. Germline V gives CDR1 MGHRA, CDR2 YSYEKL. The CDR3 region is CASSPEGLAGKGQYF. CDR3 in DNA: TGCGCCAGCAGCCCCGAGGGACTAGCGGGGAAGGGGCAGTACTTC.

The chain is built from TRBV6-5 and TRBJ1-2; 8 positions match TRBD1. Germline CDR1 is MNHEY and CDR2 is SVGAGI. J lost 4 bases, V lost 5 bases, and 9 bases had no gene match. This CDR3 is built from 15 residues. The CDR3: CASSVRGQGFYGYTF. DNA of the CDR3: TGTGCCAGCAGTGTCCGAGGACAGGGTTTCTATGGCTACACCTTC.

The V gene is TRBV6-5, the J gene TRBJ2-3; D perhaps matches TRBD1 (7 bases). The CDR3 consists of 15 residues. The V gene lost 6 bases and the J gene lost 4 bases, with 17 bases spanning the gap. Germline V gives CDR1 MNHEY, CDR2 SVGAGI. The CDR3 DNA sequence: TGTGCCAGCAGCCGACAGGGAGGTCGATCAGATACGCAGTATTTT. It codes for CASSRQGGRSDTQYF.

The chain joins TRBV18 to TRBJ2-5, with a possible D match to TRBD1 (6 bases). Germline CDR1 KGHSH, CDR2 LQKENI. Trimming removed 4 bases at V and 4 bases at J, with 13 bases between. CDR3 length equals 14 residues. The CDR3 is CASSLTGWGETQYF. In nucleotides, the CDR3 is TGTGCCAGCTCACTCACAGGGTGGGGAGAGACCCAGTACTTC.

This rearrangement joins TRBV5-1 to TRBJ1-1; 7 positions agree with TRBD1. This CDR3 contains 16 residues. V lost 0 bases and J lost 1; bases outside the gene matches: 6. CDR1 is SGHRS and CDR2 is YFSETQ in the germline V gene. The CDR3 sequence: CASSLADRWGNTEAFF. The CDR3 bases are TGCGCCAGCAGCTTGGCGGACAGGTGGGGGAACACTGAAGCTTTCTTT.

The genes are TRBV18 and TRBJ1-6, with D uncertain. The CDR3 is 14 amino acids. CDR1 is KGHSH and CDR2 is LQKENI in the germline V gene. The germline V and J ends were trimmed by 1 base and 6 bases, with 7 bases remaining between them. The CDR3 is CASSPQATNSPLHF. Here the CDR3 DNA reads TGTGCCAGCTCACCACAAGCCACTAATTCACCCCTCCACTTT.

The chain links TRBV4-1 to TRBJ1-2; D not certain. The V gene's germline CDR1 is MGHRA and CDR2 YSYEKL. CDR3 length equals 16 residues. V lost 1 base and J lost 6, with 18 bases in between. The CDR3 DNA reads TGCGCCAGCAGCCAAGTTGATTCCGTAACAGCCCATGGCTACACCTTC. Translation: CASSQVDSVTAHGYTF.

V and J are TRBV5-8 and TRBJ1-2; D gene ambiguous. Germline V gene data show CDR1 as SGHTS and CDR2 as YDEGEE. The germline V and J ends were trimmed by 4 bases and 8 bases, with 9 bases remaining between them. The CDR3 consists of 11 residues. The CDR3 region is CASSPRLGYTF. In DNA form, the CDR3 reads TGTGCCAGCAGCCCGCGACTCGGCTACACCTTC.

This clone was seen a handful of times. J is TRBJ1-3 and V is TRBV19; D gene ambiguous. V gave up 7 bases and J gave up 2 bases, with 6 bases separating them. Germline V CDR1 and CDR2: LNHDA, SQIVND (reference sequence). This CDR3 is 12 amino acids long. CDR3 amino acids: CASTRAGNTIYF. The CDR3, as DNA: TGTGCCAGTACGAGGGCTGGAAACACCATATATTTT.